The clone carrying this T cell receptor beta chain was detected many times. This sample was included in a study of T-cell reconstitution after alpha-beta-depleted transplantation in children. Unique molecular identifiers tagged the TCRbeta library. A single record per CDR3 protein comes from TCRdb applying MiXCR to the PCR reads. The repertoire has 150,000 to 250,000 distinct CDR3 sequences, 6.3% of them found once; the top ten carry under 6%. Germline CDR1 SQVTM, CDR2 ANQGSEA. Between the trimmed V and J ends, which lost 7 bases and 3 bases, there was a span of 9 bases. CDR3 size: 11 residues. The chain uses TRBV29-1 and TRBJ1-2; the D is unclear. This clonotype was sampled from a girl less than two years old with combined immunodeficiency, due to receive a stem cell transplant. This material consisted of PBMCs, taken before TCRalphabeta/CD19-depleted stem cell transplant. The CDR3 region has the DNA TGCAGCGCCGCGGACCACTATGGCTACACCTTC. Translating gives CSAADHYGYTF.